The rows below give T cell receptor beta chains drawn from one sample of a study of response to subunit inactivated influenza vaccine. TCRdb independently ran MiXCR on the RT-PCR reads; one entry per CDR3 protein. The table includes 530,000 or so distinct CDR3 sequences, 14% detected once. Sample: PBMCs from blood, taken 11 to 12 days after vaccination. The origin of the receptors is a man aged 50-60 years who received an inactivated influenza vaccine. The CDR3 runs from the conserved cysteine through the conserved F or W. A D gene is named only where the DNA matches it firmly. Clone size is stated in some rows and not others, as once, few, many or a class when expanded.

abundance	d_gene	v_gene	j_gene	CDR3nt	CDR3aa
few	.	TRBV5-6	TRBJ2-2	TGTGCCAGCAGCGTCGGGGGCCTGGTTACCGGGGAGCTGTTTTTT	CASSVGGLVTGELFF
few	TRBD2	TRBV5-1	TRBJ2-7	TGCGCCAGCAGCTTGGGACTAGCGGGGGCCCTCAGCTACGAGCAGTACTTC	CASSLGLAGALSYEQYF
few	.	TRBV19	TRBJ2-7	TGTGCCAGCTCGGACAGACCCGGCGACGAGCAGTACTTC	CASSDRPGDEQYF
.	.	TRBV14	TRBJ2-2	TGTGCCAGTGGGGCCGGCCTGAACACCGGGGAGCTGTTTTTT	CASGAGLNTGELFF
.	TRBD1	TRBV4-2	TRBJ1-2	TGTGCCAGCAGCCGAACAGGGGGCGATGGTGGCTACACCTTC	CASSRTGGDGGYTF
.	.	TRBV5-1	TRBJ2-1	TGCGCCAGCAGGGACTACTCTTACAATGAGCAGTTCTTC	CASRDYSYNEQFF
few	TRBD2	TRBV27	TRBJ2-2	TGTGCCAGCAAATACCGACTAGCGGGAGGTACCGGGGAGCTGTTTTTT	CASKYRLAGGTGELFF
many	.	TRBV29-1	TRBJ1-6	TGCAGCGCCCGACAGGCCTATAATTCACCCCTCCACTTT	CSARQAYNSPLHF
few	.	TRBV6-1	TRBJ2-7	TGTGCCAGCCTTTTAGGTCCGGAGCAGTACTTC	CASLLGPEQYF
few	.	TRBV19	TRBJ1-2	TGTGCCAGTAGTGCAGGGTCTGGAGGCTACACCTTC	CASSAGSGGYTF
few	.	TRBV7-9	TRBJ2-5	TGTGCCAGCAGCGCAATCGGATCCTTTATGGAGACCCAGTACTTC	CASSAIGSFMETQYF
few	.	TRBV19	TRBJ2-3	TGTGCCAGTAGTCGGTCTAGCGGCACAGATACGCAGTATTTT	CASSRSSGTDTQYF
.	.	TRBV12-3/TRBV12-4	TRBJ2-7	TGTGCCAGCAGTTTAGCCCCTGCTCACGAGCAGTACTTC	CASSLAPAHEQYF
.	.	TRBV4-3	TRBJ1-2	TGCGCCAGCAGCCAAGATGGAGGATATGGCTACACCTTC	CASSQDGGYGYTF
few	.	TRBV5-1	TRBJ2-3	TGCGCCAGCCGGGACCAGCTAAGCACAGATACGCAGTATTTT	CASRDQLSTDTQYF
many	TRBD2	TRBV12-3/TRBV12-4	TRBJ2-3	TGTGCCAGCAGTTTCCCCCTAGCGGGGGGCACAGATACGCAGTATTTT	CASSFPLAGGTDTQYF
.	.	TRBV15	TRBJ2-1	TGTGCCACCAGCAGAGGAGGGTTCCCCTACAATGAGCAGTTCTTC	CATSRGGFPYNEQFF
.	.	TRBV18	TRBJ1-1	TGTGCCAGCTCACCACTCGAATTGAACACTGAAGCTTTCTTT	CASSPLELNTEAFF
.	TRBD1	TRBV29-1	TRBJ2-5	TGCAGCACCCGGGACAGTAATTCGGAGACCCAGTACTTC	CSTRDSNSETQYF
.	TRBD2	TRBV2	TRBJ2-5	TGTGCCAGCAGAGATCTAGCGGGAGATAAGGAGACCCAGTACTTC	CASRDLAGDKETQYF
.	TRBD2	TRBV12-3/TRBV12-4	TRBJ2-3	TGTGCCAGCACCGGGACTAGCGGGAGATCAGATACGCAGTATTTT	CASTGTSGRSDTQYF
.	.	TRBV4-3	TRBJ2-3	TGCGCCAGCAGCCAAGACCCCCAAACCGCCGCAGATACGCAGTATTTT	CASSQDPQTAADTQYF
.	.	TRBV5-1	TRBJ2-5	TGCGCCAGCAGGTGGGGGCGGAGTACTGAGACCCAGTACTTC	CASRWGRSTETQYF
.	.	TRBV9	TRBJ2-7	TGTGCCAGCAGCGTAGGGGCAGACAGCTCCTACGAGCAGTACTTC	CASSVGADSSYEQYF
.	.	TRBV18	TRBJ2-7	TGTGCCAGCTCACCAGTCCTGGCGGGCGAGCAGTACTTC	CASSPVLAGEQYF
.	.	TRBV4-1	TRBJ1-1	TGCGCCAGCAGCCAGGGGGACTATTTGAACACGGAAGCTTTCTTT	CASSQGDYLNTEAFF
.	.	TRBV7-3	TRBJ2-3	TGTGCCAGCAGCTCCATGACAGGAGGGGCAGATACGCAGTATTTT	CASSSMTGGADTQYF
few	TRBD1	TRBV25-1	TRBJ1-2	TGTGCCAGCAGTGAGGTCCGGACAGGGTCTAACTATGGCTACACCTTC	CASSEVRTGSNYGYTF
few	.	TRBV5-1	TRBJ2-7	TGCGCCAGCAGCTTTAGCCCAGGGAGGAGCGAGCAGTACTTC	CASSFSPGRSEQYF
.	TRBD2	TRBV10-3	TRBJ2-3	TGTGCCATCAGTGAAGGGAGGGCAAGCACAGATACGCAGTATTTT	CAISEGRASTDTQYF
.	TRBD2	TRBV20-1	TRBJ2-3	TGCAGTGCTAGGGGACTAGCGGGGGGGCTAAATACGCAGTATTTT	CSARGLAGGLNTQYF
.	TRBD1	TRBV20-1	TRBJ2-7	TGCAGTGCTAGAGATCCGAGGGGACAGGGCTACGAGCAGTACTTC	CSARDPRGQGYEQYF
.	.	TRBV20-1	TRBJ1-5	TGCAGTGCTAGAGATCACCGGGATCAGCCCCAGCATTTT	CSARDHRDQPQHF
.	.	TRBV7-9	TRBJ2-2	TGTGCCAGCAGCCCGTACAAAGACCCGAGCACCGGGGAGCTGTTTTTT	CASSPYKDPSTGELFF
few	.	TRBV9	TRBJ2-3	TGTGCCAGCAGCGCCAGGGGACTAAACACAGATACGCAGTATTTT	CASSARGLNTDTQYF
few	.	TRBV20-1	TRBJ1-6	TGCAGTGCGCACGACAGCGCTTATAATTCACCCCTCCACTTT	CSAHDSAYNSPLHF
.	TRBD1	TRBV20-1	TRBJ2-1	TGCAGTGCTAGAGACCCGGGACAGGGAGGATACAATGAGCAGTTCTTC	CSARDPGQGGYNEQFF
few	.	TRBV5-5	TRBJ1-4	TGTGCCAGCAGCTACGGAGGGGTAACTAATGAAAAACTGTTTTTT	CASSYGGVTNEKLFF
few	TRBD1	TRBV20-1	TRBJ2-7	TGCAGTGCTAGAGGGGACAGGGTGTACGGGAGCTCCTACGAGCAGTACTTC	CSARGDRVYGSSYEQYF
few	TRBD2	TRBV11-3	TRBJ2-1	TGTGCCAGCAGCTCCGACCTAGCGGGGCGCTACAATGAGCAGTTCTTC	CASSSDLAGRYNEQFF
many	TRBD1	TRBV28	TRBJ1-5	TGTGCCAGCAGTACAGGGGGTAGCAATCAGCCCCAGCATTTT	CASSTGGSNQPQHF
few	.	TRBV15	TRBJ2-3	TGTGCCACCAGCAGAGATTTTAAGGGGACAGATACGCAGTATTTT	CATSRDFKGTDTQYF
few	.	TRBV28	TRBJ1-4	TGTGCCAGCAGTTTATTTTCAGGGCTTGGAAAACTGTTTTTT	CASSLFSGLGKLFF
.	TRBD2	TRBV25-1	TRBJ2-2	TGTGCCAGCAGCCGCGGGGGGGCGGGTACCGGGGAGCTGTTTTTT	CASSRGGAGTGELFF
few	.	TRBV7-9	TRBJ1-1	TGTGCCAGCAGCTTAGCAATGGGGCTTGCCGAAGCTTTCTTT	CASSLAMGLAEAFF
.	.	TRBV20-1	TRBJ1-1	TGCAGTGCTAGCGGGGGCTTGAACACTGAAGCTTTCTTT	CSASGGLNTEAFF
few	.	TRBV28	TRBJ1-3	TGTGCCAGCAGTTTCCGGAGCCGCGCCATATATTTT	CASSFRSRAIYF
.	.	TRBV5-5	TRBJ2-2	TGTGCCAGCAGCTTCGCACACCCAAACACCGGGGAGCTGTTTTTT	CASSFAHPNTGELFF
.	.	TRBV20-1	TRBJ2-7	TGCAGTGCTAGTAAGGAGACCTACGAGCAGTACTTC	CSASKETYEQYF
many	.	TRBV5-6	TRBJ2-1	TGTGCCAGCAGCCCGACCTACAATGAGCAGTTCTTC	CASSPTYNEQFF
few	.	TRBV6-2/TRBV6-3	TRBJ2-7	TGTGCCAGCAATCGTCCAATCGACTACGAGCAGTACTTC	CASNRPIDYEQYF